The next 18 T cell receptor beta chains were all read from a single sample in a study of cytomegalovirus exposure and HLA in healthy donors. The PCR employed 60 Vbeta primers together with 13 Jbeta primers. Sequencing was performed with immunoSEQ multiplex PCR; in TCRdb, only in-frame clones are kept and a portion is missing. This sample carries roughly 100,000 clones, around 15% of them seen once, and the ten largest clones take roughly 0.79%. Specimen: PBMCs. The receptors shown here come from a female donor in good health and CMV-seronegative.

This clone has a handful of counts. CDR3 DNA: TGTGCCAGCAGCCAAGATATCACCCCTCAGGAAGCTTTCTTT. Translation gives CASSQDITPQEAFF. The chain couples TRBV4-2 to TRBJ1-1; the D is unclear. Germline V lookup: CDR1 LGHNA, CDR2 YNFKEQ. V was trimmed by 0 bases and J by 8 bases, leaving 13 bases between them. The CDR3 runs 14 residues.

This clone was detected a few times. The rearrangement joins TRBV5-1 to TRBJ2-7; D possibly corresponds to TRBD1 (7 bases). Trimming stripped 0 bases from V and 12 bases from J, with 19 bases between. CDR1 SGHRS and CDR2 YFSETQ come from the germline V gene. The CDR3 length is 14 residues. In DNA form, the CDR3 reads TGCGCCAGCAGCTTGGTGCAGGATGGAGGGGGCGCGTACTTC. This sequence encodes CASSLVQDGGGAYF.

The chain recombines TRBV5-1 with TRBJ2-1, with TRBD1 matching 9 bases. The CDR3 runs to 20 residues. Germline values: CDR1 SGHRS, CDR2 YFSETQ. V gave up 3 bases and J gave up 1 base; unmatched junction bases: 17. The CDR3 DNA reads TGCGCCAGCAGCTCTACAGGGGGCCCAGGCGGGAGTCTATCCTACAATGAGCAGTTCTTC. Residues: CASSSTGGPGGSLSYNEQFF.

This chain links TRBV6-6 with TRBJ1-5; D is possibly TRBD1 (6 bases). The ends were cut back, 7 bases at V and 8 bases at J, with 21 bases in the middle. Germline assignment: CDR1 MNHNY and CDR2 SVGAGI (reference sequence). The CDR3 consists of 15 residues. CDR3: CASINYPGALEPQHF. As DNA, the CDR3 is TGTGCCAGCATTAACTACCCAGGGGCATTGGAGCCCCAGCATTTT.

There are a few counts of this clone. The chain couples TRBV7-2 to TRBJ1-4; 7 positions agree with TRBD1. Trimming took 6 bases from V and 3 from J; bases not matched to a gene: 1. This CDR3 region has 13 residues. Germline CDR1 reads SGHTA; CDR2 reads FQGNSA. The CDR3 DNA sequence: TGTGCCAGCAGTCAGGGGGCTAATGAAAAACTGTTTTTT. Its translation is CASSQGANEKLFF.

The chain carries TRBV9 and TRBJ1-2; no clear D gene. Looked up from germline, CDR1 is SGDLS and CDR2 is YYNGEE. Trimming cost V 0 bases and J 8 bases, with 17 bases left between them. The CDR3 runs to 15 residues. In DNA form, the CDR3 reads TGTGCCAGCAGCGTAGCCGCAGAGAGCGTTTCGGGCTACACCTTC. Translation gives CASSVAAESVSGYTF.

This clone was seen a few times. V usage is TRBV7-9 and J usage is TRBJ1-5; TRBD1 aligns across 7 bases. Germline V gene data show CDR1 as SEHNR and CDR2 as FQNEAQ (reference sequence). V shed 4 bases, J shed 9 bases, and the junction held 9 bases outside the gene matches. The CDR3 is 14 amino acids. Written as DNA, the CDR3 is TGTGCCAGCAGCTCAGGGGGGCCAGGAGGGCCCCAGCATTTT. This sequence encodes CASSSGGPGGPQHF.

The chain combines TRBV9 with TRBJ2-3; TRBD1 might be the D (6 bases). The length of the CDR3 is 16 residues. V dropped 4 bases and J dropped 0 bases, with 15 bases sitting between them. Germline V CDR1 and CDR2: SGDLS, YYNGEE. As DNA, the CDR3 is TGTGCCAGCAGCCCTTATGGGACAATAAGCACAGATACGCAGTATTTT. Translating gives CASSPYGTISTDTQYF.

In this sample, this clone turned up a few times. CDR3 sequence reads: CASSPTPGQTNQPQHF. The CDR3 coding sequence is TGTGCCAGTAGTCCCACCCCGGGACAAACCAATCAGCCCCAGCATTTT. The chain couples TRBV19 to TRBJ1-5, with TRBD1 as a possible D gene (6 bases). This CDR3 is 16 amino acids long. Deletions cut 5 bases from V and 3 bases from J, with 17 bases between. Germline CDR1 and CDR2: LNHDA and SQIVND (reference sequence).

The chain couples TRBV7-2 to TRBJ2-3, with TRBD2 matching over 13 bases. The germline V gene has CDR1 SGHTA and CDR2 FQGNSA. CDR3 length: 16 amino acids. The trim removed 7 bases at V and 5 bases at J, leaving 9 bases unmatched. CDR3 protein: CASTGTSGGAGDTQYF. Here the CDR3 DNA reads TGTGCCAGCACCGGCACTAGCGGGGGGGCAGGAGATACGCAGTATTTT.

J is TRBJ2-5 and V is TRBV4-1; TRBD2 matches at 7 bases. The CDR3 is made up of 16 amino acids. Unmatched junction bases numbered 6, after V lost 1 base and J lost 1 base. Germline V gives CDR1 MGHRA, CDR2 YSYEKL. In nucleotides, the CDR3 is TGCGCCAGCAGCCAAGTGGGGGGGGAGCTCCAAGAGACCCAGTACTTC. This sequence encodes CASSQVGGELQETQYF.

The chain is built from TRBV2 and TRBJ2-7; TRBD1 is a possible D gene (5 bases). Deletions cut 6 bases from V and 2 bases from J, with 17 bases between. CDR1 and CDR2 from the germline V gene are SNHLY and FYNNEI. This CDR3 region has 15 residues. As DNA, the CDR3 is TGTGCCAGCAGCCTCGACAGTTTCCAGACCTACGAGCAGTACTTC. This sequence encodes CASSLDSFQTYEQYF.

This clone was recorded a few times. V usage is TRBV5-4 and J usage is TRBJ2-1, with unresolved D. Germline loops: CDR1 SGHNT, CDR2 YYREEE (reference sequence). V gave up 1 base and J gave up 5 bases, with 4 bases separating them. This CDR3 region has 12 residues. The CDR3 spells CASSLTDNEQFF. CDR3 in DNA: TGTGCCAGCAGCTTGACTGACAATGAGCAGTTCTTC.

A few counts support this clone. The sample has other DNA sequences that encode this CDR3 too. This chain joins TRBV5-1 and TRBJ1-2; 8 bases are a match to TRBD1. The CDR3 totals 13 residues. J was trimmed by 4 bases and V by 4 bases; bases with no gene match: 3. Germline lookup yields CDR1 SGHRS and CDR2 YFSETQ. CDR3 DNA: TGCGCCAGCAGCCCCGACAGGGGCTATGGCTACACCTTC. Translated: CASSPDRGYGYTF.

This clone came up a few times. The chain is built from TRBV4-1 and TRBJ1-1; 11 nucleotides match TRBD1. V gave up 0 bases and J gave up 4 bases; unmatched junction bases: 1. This CDR3 contains 15 residues. Per germline, CDR1 MGHRA and CDR2 YSYEKL. The chain's CDR3 is CASSQEGQGGTEAFF. CDR3 nucleotides: TGCGCCAGCAGCCAAGAGGGACAGGGGGGCACTGAAGCTTTCTTT.

This clone was seen more than once but under ten times. V is TRBV13 and J is TRBJ2-2, with a weak D call TRBD2 (6 bases). In germline, CDR1 is PRHDT, CDR2 FYEKMQ (reference sequence). There are 16 residues in the CDR3. With 6 bases removed from V and 5 bases from J, the gap between germline ends came to 19 bases. The CDR3 spells CASRKWAGRRTGELFF. CDR3 nucleotides: TGTGCCAGCAGGAAATGGGCAGGGAGGAGGACCGGGGAGCTGTTTTTT.

This chain joins TRBV4-1 and TRBJ1-1, with D hard to call. CDR3 length: 19 amino acids. The V end lost 2 bases, the J end lost 3 bases, and 25 bases lay between the germline ends. CDR1 and CDR2 from the germline V gene are MGHRA and YSYEKL. CDR3 coding DNA: TGCGCCAGCAGCCAATTCGTGGTGGTTCGGTCAAGGAGGGACACTGAAGCTTTCTTT. Protein product: CASSQFVVVRSRRDTEAFF.

This clone came up a few times. The rearrangement uses TRBV10-3 and TRBJ2-1; 15 bases map to TRBD2. V gave up 9 bases and J gave up 6 bases; unmatched junction bases: 6. From germline, CDR1 is ENHRY and CDR2 SYGVKD. The CDR3 has 15 amino acids. The CDR3 nucleotides read TGTGCCATTAGGACTAGCGGGGGGGCGGGCAATGAGCAGTTCTTC. This codes for CAIRTSGGAGNEQFF.